This T cell receptor beta chain originates from a study of STAT5B mutations in CD4+ large granular lymphocyte leukemia. Background on the study: Healthy donors showed HLA-associated enrichment of the CDR3 'QG' motif. Overall study findings and caveats: 8/27 top patient clones versus 2/35 control clones were TRBV06-family. Main leukemic clonotypes were patient-specific, but roughly 26% appeared at low frequency elsewhere. Patient CD4-sorted repertoires stayed more clonal than healthy ones after leukemic-clone removal.

TCRdb's table, derived via immunoSEQ multiplex PCR, lists solely in-frame clones and lacks some. The table has roughly 30,000 clones, 85% to 90% seen once; the top ten hold 0.4% to 0.5%. Note on this clone: Its target is unknown.

Trimming at V came to 10 bases and at J to 2 bases, leaving 8 bases not matched to a gene. This CDR3 has 13 residues. Germline V gene sequence: CDR1 MDHEN, CDR2 SYDVKM. Sequencing was done on a sample of CD4+ T cells from blood buffy coats. V is TRBV28 and J is TRBJ2-7; TRBD1 aligns across 7 bases. The clonotype originates from a human donor in good health. In DNA form, the CDR3 reads TGTGCCACCATCGGGACAGTCCCCTACGAGCAGTACTTC. It specifies CATIGTVPYEQYF.